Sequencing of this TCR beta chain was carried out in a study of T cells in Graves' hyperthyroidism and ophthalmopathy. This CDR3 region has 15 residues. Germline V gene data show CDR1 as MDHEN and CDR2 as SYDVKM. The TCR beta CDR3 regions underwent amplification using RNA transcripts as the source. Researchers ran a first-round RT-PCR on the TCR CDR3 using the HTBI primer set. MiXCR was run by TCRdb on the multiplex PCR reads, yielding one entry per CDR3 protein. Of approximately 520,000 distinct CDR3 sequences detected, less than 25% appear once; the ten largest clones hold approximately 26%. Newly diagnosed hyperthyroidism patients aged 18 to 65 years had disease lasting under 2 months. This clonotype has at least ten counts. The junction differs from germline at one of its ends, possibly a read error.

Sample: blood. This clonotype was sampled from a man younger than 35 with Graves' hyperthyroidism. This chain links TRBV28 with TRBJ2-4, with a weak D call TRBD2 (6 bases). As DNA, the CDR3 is TGTGCCAGCAGCCGGAGGGGTCTAGCCAAAAACATTAAGTACTTC. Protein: CASSRRGLAKNIKYF.